This T cell receptor (beta chain) is drawn from a study of cytomegalovirus exposure and HLA in healthy donors. This clone has a handful of counts. The PCR ran on 60 Vbeta and 13 Jbeta primers. Produced via immunoSEQ multiplex PCR; TCRdb's table is partial and in-frame only. In the table there are about 130,000 clones, approximately 71% of which are singletons. The CDR3 has 13 residues. Trimming removed 4 bases at V and 0 bases at J, with 3 bases between. Germline CDR1 is MNHNS and CDR2 is SASEGT. This chain connects TRBV6-1 to TRBJ2-2; D ambiguous. The clonotype comes from a young man in good health and CMV-seronegative. Sequencing input: PBMCs. The CDR3 DNA sequence: TGTGCCAGCAGTGTAACGAACACCGGGGAGCTGTTTTTT. It encodes CASSVTNTGELFF.